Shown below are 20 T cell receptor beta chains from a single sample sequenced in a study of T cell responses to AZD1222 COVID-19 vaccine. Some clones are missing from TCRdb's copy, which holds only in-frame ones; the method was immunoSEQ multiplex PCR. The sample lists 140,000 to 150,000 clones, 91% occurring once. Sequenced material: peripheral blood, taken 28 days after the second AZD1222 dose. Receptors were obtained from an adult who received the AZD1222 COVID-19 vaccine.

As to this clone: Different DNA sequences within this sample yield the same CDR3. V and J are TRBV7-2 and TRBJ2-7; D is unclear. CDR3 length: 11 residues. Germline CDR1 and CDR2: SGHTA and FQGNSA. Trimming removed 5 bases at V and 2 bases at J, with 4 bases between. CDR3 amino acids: CASSLTYEQYF. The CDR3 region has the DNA TGTGCCAGCAGCCTAACCTACGAGCAGTACTTC.

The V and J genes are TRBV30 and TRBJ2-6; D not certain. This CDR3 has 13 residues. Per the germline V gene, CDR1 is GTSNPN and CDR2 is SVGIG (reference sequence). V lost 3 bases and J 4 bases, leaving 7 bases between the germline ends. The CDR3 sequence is CAWSPGGANVLTF. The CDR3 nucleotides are TGTGCCTGGAGCCCTGGAGGGGCCAACGTCCTGACTTTC.

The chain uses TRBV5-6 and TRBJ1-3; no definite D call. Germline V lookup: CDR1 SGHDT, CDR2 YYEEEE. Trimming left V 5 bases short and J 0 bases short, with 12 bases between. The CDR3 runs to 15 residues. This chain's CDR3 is CASRSMDYSGNTIYF. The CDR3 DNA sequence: TGTGCCAGCAGGAGCATGGATTACTCTGGAAACACCATATATTTT.

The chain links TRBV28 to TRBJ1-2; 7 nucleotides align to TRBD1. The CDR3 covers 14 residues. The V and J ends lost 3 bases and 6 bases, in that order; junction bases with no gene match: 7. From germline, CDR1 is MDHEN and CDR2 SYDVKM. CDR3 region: CASSFTTGMDGYTF. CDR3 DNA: TGTGCCAGCAGTTTTACGACAGGGATGGATGGCTACACCTTC.

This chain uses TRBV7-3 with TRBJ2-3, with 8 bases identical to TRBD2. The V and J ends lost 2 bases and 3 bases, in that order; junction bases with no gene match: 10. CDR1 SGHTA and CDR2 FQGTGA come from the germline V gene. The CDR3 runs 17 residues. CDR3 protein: CASSLSSGGRTTDTQYF. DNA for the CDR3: TGTGCCAGCAGCTTATCTTCAGGCGGGAGGACAACAGATACGCAGTATTTT. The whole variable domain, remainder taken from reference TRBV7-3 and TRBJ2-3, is GAGVSQTPSNKVTEKGKYVELRCDPISGHTALYWYRQSLGQGPEFLIYFQGTGAADDSGLPNDRFFAVRPEGSVSTLKIQRTERGDSAVYLCASSLSSGGRTTDTQYFGPGTRLTVL.

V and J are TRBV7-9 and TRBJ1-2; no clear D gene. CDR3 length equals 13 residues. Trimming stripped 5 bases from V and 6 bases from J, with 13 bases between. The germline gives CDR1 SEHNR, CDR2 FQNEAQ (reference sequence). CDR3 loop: CASSPKSRNGYTF. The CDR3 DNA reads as TGTGCCAGCAGCCCAAAGAGTAGGAATGGCTACACCTTC.

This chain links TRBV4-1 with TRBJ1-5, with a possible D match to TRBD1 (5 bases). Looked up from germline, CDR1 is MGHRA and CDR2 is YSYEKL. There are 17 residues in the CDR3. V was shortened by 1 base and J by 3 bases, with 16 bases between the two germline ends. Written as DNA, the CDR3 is TGCGCCAGCAGCCAAGTCTTTCTGGGGCGAGACAATCAGCCCCAGCATTTT. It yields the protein CASSQVFLGRDNQPQHF.

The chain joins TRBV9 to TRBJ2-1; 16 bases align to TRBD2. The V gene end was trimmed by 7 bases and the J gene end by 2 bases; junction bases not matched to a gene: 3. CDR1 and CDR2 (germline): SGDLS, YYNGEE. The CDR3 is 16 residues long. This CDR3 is CASGTSGRGAYNEQFF. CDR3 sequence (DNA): TGTGCCAGCGGGACTAGCGGGAGGGGCGCCTACAATGAGCAGTTCTTC.

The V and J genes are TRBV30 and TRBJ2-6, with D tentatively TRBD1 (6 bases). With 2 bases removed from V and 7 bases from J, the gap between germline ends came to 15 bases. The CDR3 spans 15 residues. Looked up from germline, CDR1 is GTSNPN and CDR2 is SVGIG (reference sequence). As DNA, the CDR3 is TGTGCCTGGAGTCCAAACAGGGTTACCGCCAACGTCCTGACTTTC. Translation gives CAWSPNRVTANVLTF.

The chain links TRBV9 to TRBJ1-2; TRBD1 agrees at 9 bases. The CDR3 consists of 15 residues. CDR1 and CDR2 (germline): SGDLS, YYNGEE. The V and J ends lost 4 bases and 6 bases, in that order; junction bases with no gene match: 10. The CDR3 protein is CASSPNRGRLDGYTF. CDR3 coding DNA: TGTGCCAGCAGCCCAAACAGGGGGCGCCTGGATGGCTACACCTTC.

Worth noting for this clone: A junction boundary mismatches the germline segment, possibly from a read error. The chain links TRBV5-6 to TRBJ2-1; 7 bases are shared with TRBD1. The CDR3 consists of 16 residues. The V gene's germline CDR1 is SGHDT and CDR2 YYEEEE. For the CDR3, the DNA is TGTGCCAGCAGCTCAGAACGACAGGGCCATGGGAATGGGCAGTTCTTC. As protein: CASSSERQGHGNGQFF.

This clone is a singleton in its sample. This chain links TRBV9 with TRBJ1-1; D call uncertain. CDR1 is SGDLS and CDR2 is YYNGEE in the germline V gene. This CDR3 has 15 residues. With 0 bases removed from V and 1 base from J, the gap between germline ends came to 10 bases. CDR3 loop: CASSVASGTNTEAFF. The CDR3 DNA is TGTGCCAGCAGCGTAGCGTCAGGTACGAACACTGAAGCTTTCTTT.

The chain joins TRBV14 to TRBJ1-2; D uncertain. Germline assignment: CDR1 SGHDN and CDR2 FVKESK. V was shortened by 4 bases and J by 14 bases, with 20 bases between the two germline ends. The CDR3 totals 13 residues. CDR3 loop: CASSLTLVGSRTF. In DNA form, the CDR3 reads TGTGCCAGCAGCCTCACCCTTGTGGGAAGCAGGACCTTC.

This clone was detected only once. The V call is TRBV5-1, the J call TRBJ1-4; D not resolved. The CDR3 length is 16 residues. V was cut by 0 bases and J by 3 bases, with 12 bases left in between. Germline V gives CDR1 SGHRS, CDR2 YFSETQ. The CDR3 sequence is CASSLVGLGANEKLFF. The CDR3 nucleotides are TGCGCCAGCAGCTTGGTAGGGCTGGGAGCTAATGAAAAACTGTTTTTT. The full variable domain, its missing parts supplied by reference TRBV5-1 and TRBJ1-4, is KAGVTQTPRYLIKTRGQQVTLSCSPISGHRSVSWYQQTPGQGLQFLFEYFSETQRNKGNFPGRFSGRQFSNSRSEMNVSTLELGDSALYLCASSLVGLGANEKLFFGSGTQLSVL.

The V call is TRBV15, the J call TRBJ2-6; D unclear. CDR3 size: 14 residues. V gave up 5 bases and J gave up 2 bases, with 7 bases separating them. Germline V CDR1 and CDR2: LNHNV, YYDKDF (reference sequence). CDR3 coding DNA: TGTGCCACCAGCTGGGCGGCTGGGGCCAACGTCCTGACTTTC. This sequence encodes CATSWAAGANVLTF.

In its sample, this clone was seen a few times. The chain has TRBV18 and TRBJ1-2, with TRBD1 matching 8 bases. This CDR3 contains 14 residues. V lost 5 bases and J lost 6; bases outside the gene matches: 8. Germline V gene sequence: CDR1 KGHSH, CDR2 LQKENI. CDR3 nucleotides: TGTGCCAGCTCAACTTTACAGGGGGAGGATGGCTACACCTTC. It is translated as CASSTLQGEDGYTF.

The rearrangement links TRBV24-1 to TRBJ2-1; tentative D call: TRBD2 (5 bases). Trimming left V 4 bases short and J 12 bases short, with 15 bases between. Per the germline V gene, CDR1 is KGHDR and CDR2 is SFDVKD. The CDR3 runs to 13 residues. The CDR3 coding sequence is TGTGCCACCAGTGACACGGGGTGGGCAGGGCAGTTCTTC. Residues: CATSDTGWAGQFF.

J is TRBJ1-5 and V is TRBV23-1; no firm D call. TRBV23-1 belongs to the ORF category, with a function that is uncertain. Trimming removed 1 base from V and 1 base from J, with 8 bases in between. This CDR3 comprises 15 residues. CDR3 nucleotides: TGCGCCAGCAGTCAATTTGGGCAGAGCAATCAGCCCCAGCATTTT. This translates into CASSQFGQSNQPQHF.

CDR3 sequence reads: CASSAQGMANEKLFF. CDR3 DNA: TGTGCCAGCAGCGCACAGGGTATGGCTAATGAAAAACTGTTTTTT. The chain employs TRBV9 and TRBJ1-4, with D perhaps TRBD1 (6 bases). Trimming shortened V by 3 bases and J by 3 bases, and 12 bases separated the two germline ends. Germline V lookup: CDR1 SGDLS, CDR2 YYNGEE. CDR3 length: 15 residues.

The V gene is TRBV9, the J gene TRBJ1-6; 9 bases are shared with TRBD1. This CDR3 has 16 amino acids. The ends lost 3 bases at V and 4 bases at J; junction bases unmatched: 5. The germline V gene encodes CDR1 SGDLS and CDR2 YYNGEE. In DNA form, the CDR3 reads TGTGCCAGCAGCGCCCGGGACAGGGTTTATAATTCACCCCTCCACTTT. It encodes CASSARDRVYNSPLHF.